This T cell receptor (beta chain) was identified during a study of blood T cell repertoires in COVID-19. Sequencing used immunoSEQ multiplex PCR; TCRdb keeps in-frame clones, though not all of them. This table holds roughly 500,000 clones, roughly 88% found once. The CDR3 spans 17 residues. Trimming stripped 3 bases from V and 3 bases from J, with 19 bases between. Germline values: CDR1 LNHNV, CDR2 YYDKDF (reference sequence). Sequencing input: PBMCs or T cells enriched from blood (not recorded which). The source is a woman aged 40 to 50 who had recovered from COVID-19. J is TRBJ2-3 and V is TRBV15; D is possibly TRBD2 (5 bases). DNA of the CDR3: TGTGCCACCAGCAGGAGCGCGGCGGGCCCGAGGACAGATACGCAGTATTTT. This encodes CATSRSAAGPRTDTQYF.